This record covers a single T cell receptor (beta chain). The entry originates in a study of OX40 agonist ivuxolimab in advanced cancers. CDR3 size: 14 residues. V was clipped by 2 bases and J by 2 bases, with 10 bases between them. Per germline, CDR1 MGHRA and CDR2 YSYEKL. Sequenced by immunoSEQ multiplex PCR; TCRdb stores in-frame clones only, minus some. Among approximately 17,000 clones listed, roughly 88% were seen once. This clonotype was sampled from an adult with an advanced solid tumor such as melanoma, head and neck, liver or kidney cancer. The chain uses TRBV4-1 and TRBJ2-7; D unresolved. The material sequenced was CD4+ or CD8+ T cells sorted from blood, taken in a trial of the OX40 agonist ivuxolimab. The CDR3 bases are TGCGCCAGCAGCCAACGTGAAATTCCCTACGAGCAGTACTTC. Translating gives CASSQREIPYEQYF.